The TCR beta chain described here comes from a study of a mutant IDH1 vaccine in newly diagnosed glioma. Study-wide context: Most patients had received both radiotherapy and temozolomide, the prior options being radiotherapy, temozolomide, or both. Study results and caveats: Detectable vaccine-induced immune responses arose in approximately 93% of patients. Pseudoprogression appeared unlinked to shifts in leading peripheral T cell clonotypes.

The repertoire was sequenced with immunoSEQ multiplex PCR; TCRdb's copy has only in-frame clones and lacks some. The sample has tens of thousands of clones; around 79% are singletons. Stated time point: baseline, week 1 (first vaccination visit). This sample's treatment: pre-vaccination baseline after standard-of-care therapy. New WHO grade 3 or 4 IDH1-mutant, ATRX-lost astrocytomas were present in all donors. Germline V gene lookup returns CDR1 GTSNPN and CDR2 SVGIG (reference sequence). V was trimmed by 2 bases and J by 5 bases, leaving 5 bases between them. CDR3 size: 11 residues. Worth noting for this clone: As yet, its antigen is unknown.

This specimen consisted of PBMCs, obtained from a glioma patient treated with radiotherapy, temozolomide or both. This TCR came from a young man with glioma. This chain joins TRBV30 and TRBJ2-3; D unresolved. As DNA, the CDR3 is TGTGCCTGGAGTCAGGAAGATACGCAGTATTTT. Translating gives CAWSQEDTQYF.